This T cell receptor (beta chain) was sequenced during a study of blood T cell repertoires in COVID-19 (dated by TCRdb to about 2020). About the investigation overall: The collaborator samples originated in the United States, Italy and Spain and spanned the acute and convalescent phases of COVID-19. The material from the prospective study consisted of cDNA or gDNA derived from T cells, B-cell-depleted T cells, or PBMCs. The dataset comprised deeply sampled blood TCRbeta repertoires from subjects exposed to, actively infected with, or recovered from COVID-19. A freely available public database, intended as a resource for researchers studying the immune response to SARS-CoV-2, is where the repertoires were released. The samples were drawn from two sources: the first 160 participants of the ongoing ImmuneRACE study, and 1,000 to 1,500 subjects contributed by 6 global collaborators. The sample metadata nearly always contained a de-identified subject ID, COVID-19 status, age in years and sex. HLA class I and class II types, where available, came from metadata supplied by the sample provider rather than from assay-based typing.

On this clone itself: The specificity of this receptor is unknown. Base qualities are missing; no much larger clone stands one base away.

The full study reports these points: The quantity of clinical and demographic metadata differed by source and by participant and was supplied without curation.

V loses 3 bases, J loses 5 bases, and the germline ends lie 8 bases apart. CDR1 and CDR2 were assigned from the germline V gene (reference sequence) as SGHAT and FQDESV. Reading from cysteine to phenylalanine, the CDR3 counts 14 amino acids. Solely the CDR3 DNA is kept, with 42 bases framed from the first base. TCRbeta CDR3 regions were amplified from genomic DNA by means of the immunoSEQ Assay, a bias-controlled multiplex PCR. The paper's data handling went like this. Nucleated cell counts per sample were estimated from amplification of reference gene primers within the assay. Sequence reads were collapsed and filtered to measure the absolute abundance of every unique TCRbeta CDR3 rearrangement. For each sample, productive Simpson clonality was calculated by taking the square root of Simpson's diversity index across productive rearrangements. As stored in TCRdb, this immuneACCESS dataset retains in-frame rearrangements with V and J assigned. A fraction of the clones does not appear; measured against another copy, unresolved V genes explain less than half of the discrepancy, and the remainder lacks a known reason. Clonal size and the V and J genes are those of that table, whereas D and trimming came from the DNA. The sample data list 100,000 or so clones, and just over 90% of these were observed just once. Clones ranked in the top ten supply over 0.95% of the sample.

Each collaborating institution followed its own protocols to collect whole blood in K2EDTA tubes. For TCRbeta analysis, collaborators shipped samples as frozen whole blood, isolated PBMCs, or DNA extracted from either of those sample types. This receptor was obtained from a man in his sixties with acute or convalescent COVID-19. The chain is assembled from TRBV11-1 and TRBJ1-6; the best D guess is TRBD1, with 6 bases matching. Sequencing was done on a sample of peripheral blood. The DNA is as follows: TGTGCCAGCAGCTTCAGGGGTAATAATTCACCCCTCCACTTT. Its product reads: CASSFRGNNSPLHF. Full variable domain (CDR3 extended with the reference TRBV11-1 and TRBJ1-6 proteins): EAEVAQSPRYKITEKSQAVAFWCDPISGHATLYWYRQILGQGPELLVQFQDESVVDDSQLPKDRFSAERLKGVDSTLKIQPAELGDSAMYLCASSFRGNNSPLHFGNGTRLTVT.